These T cell receptor beta chains were read from a single sample in a study of neurological immune-mediated disorders. TCRdb used MiXCR to reprocess the 5' RACE reads, holding one entry per CDR3 protein. The table has about 69,000 distinct CDR3 sequences, roughly 3.6% seen once. Sequencing input: PBMCs. The receptors shown here come from a man in his thirties or forties with multiple sclerosis. Both conserved end residues are part of each CDR3. The D gene is left open where the match is weak. The size field is filled for only some rows; it gives once, few, many or a size class.

CDR3 DNA: TGCGCCAGCAGCTTGATTGGGGGGGCCAATAGGTACTTC
CDR3 protein: CASSLIGGANRYF
clone size: many
V gene: TRBV5-1
D gene: NA
J gene: TRBJ2-7

CDR3 DNA: TGTGCCACAGCTGAACCCGGGACAGGGGGCTATGGCTACACCTTC
CDR3 protein: CATAEPGTGGYGYTF
clone size: many
V gene: TRBV6-6
D gene: TRBD1
J gene: TRBJ1-2

CDR3 DNA: TGCAGTGCTGGCGACAGGGGGTATCCCCTCAACTTT
CDR3 protein: CSAGDRGYPLNF
clone size: many
V gene: TRBV20-1
D gene: TRBD1
J gene: TRBJ1-6

CDR3 DNA: TGCGCCAGCAGCCTAACTGGGTCCCTCTCTGGAAACACCATATATTTT
CDR3 protein: CASSLTGSLSGNTIYF
clone size: many
V gene: TRBV4-1
D gene: NA
J gene: TRBJ1-3

CDR3 DNA: TGCGCCAGCAGCCCAACGACAGGGACCGGGGAGCTGTTTTTT
CDR3 protein: CASSPTTGTGELFF
clone size: many
V gene: TRBV5-1
D gene: TRBD1
J gene: TRBJ2-2

CDR3 DNA: TGTGCCAGCAGCGTAGAGGACGGGGAACGAGATACGCAGTATTTT
CDR3 protein: CASSVEDGERDTQYF
clone size: many
V gene: TRBV9
D gene: NA
J gene: TRBJ2-3

CDR3 DNA: TGTGCCAGTAGTATAGGGCAGGAAAGCTATGGCTACACCTTC
CDR3 protein: CASSIGQESYGYTF
clone size: many
V gene: TRBV19
D gene: NA
J gene: TRBJ1-2

CDR3 DNA: TGCGCCAGCAGTCAGGGGAACACCGGGGAGCTGTTTTTT
CDR3 protein: CASSQGNTGELFF
clone size: many
V gene: TRBV5-1
D gene: NA
J gene: TRBJ2-2

CDR3 DNA: TGCAGTGCTAGAGCCCTCCGGACAGGGGTCTACGAGCAGTACTTC
CDR3 protein: CSARALRTGVYEQYF
clone size: many
V gene: TRBV20-1
D gene: TRBD1
J gene: TRBJ2-7

CDR3 DNA: TGTGCCAGCAGCCTCCGGACGGACGGGAACACAGATACGCAGTATTTT
CDR3 protein: CASSLRTDGNTDTQYF
clone size: many
V gene: TRBV7-3
D gene: NA
J gene: TRBJ2-3

CDR3 DNA: TGTGCCAGCAGTGACGGAGAGTCAGATACGCAGTATTTT
CDR3 protein: CASSDGESDTQYF
clone size: many
V gene: TRBV6-4
D gene: NA
J gene: TRBJ2-3

CDR3 DNA: TGTGCCAGCAGTAACGAGGCTCCAGTAGCTAGTGAGCAGTTCTTC
CDR3 protein: CASSNEAPVASEQFF
clone size: many
V gene: TRBV6-2/TRBV6-3
D gene: NA
J gene: TRBJ2-1

CDR3 DNA: TGTGCCAGCAGCCAAGAGGCACATCAGCCCCAGAATTTT
CDR3 protein: CASSQEAHQPQNF
clone size: NA
V gene: TRBV3-1
D gene: NA
J gene: TRBJ1-5

CDR3 DNA: TGTGCCAGCAGTTACTCAAGACAGGGGGACACCTACGAGCAGTACTTC
CDR3 protein: CASSYSRQGDTYEQYF
clone size: many
V gene: TRBV6-5
D gene: TRBD1
J gene: TRBJ2-7

CDR3 DNA: TGTGCCAGCAGTGCGTGGGGTCCCGGGGAGCTGTTTTTT
CDR3 protein: CASSAWGPGELFF
clone size: many
V gene: TRBV2
D gene: NA
J gene: TRBJ2-2

CDR3 DNA: TGCGCCAGCAGCCCAGATTCGGTCCCGGGCAACATTCAGTACTTC
CDR3 protein: CASSPDSVPGNIQYF
clone size: many
V gene: TRBV5-1
D gene: NA
J gene: TRBJ2-4

CDR3 DNA: TGTGCCAGCAGCAATCAGGGACCAGATACGCAGTATTTT
CDR3 protein: CASSNQGPDTQYF
clone size: many
V gene: TRBV12-3/TRBV12-4
D gene: NA
J gene: TRBJ2-3

CDR3 DNA: TGCGCCAGCAGCCAAGATGGGGGGATCTATGGCTACACCTTC
CDR3 protein: CASSQDGGIYGYTF
clone size: many
V gene: TRBV4-3
D gene: NA
J gene: TRBJ1-2

CDR3 DNA: TGCGCCAGCAGCTTAGATCTGGATGAAAAACTGTTTTTT
CDR3 protein: CASSLDLDEKLFF
clone size: many
V gene: TRBV5-1
D gene: NA
J gene: TRBJ1-4

CDR3 DNA: TGTGCCAGTAGTCGGACAGGGGACAATGAGCAGTTCTTC
CDR3 protein: CASSRTGDNEQFF
clone size: few
V gene: TRBV19
D gene: TRBD1
J gene: TRBJ2-1

CDR3 DNA: TGCAGTGCTATAAGGGGACAGGGGGCGGCCGGGGAGCTGTTTTTT
CDR3 protein: CSAIRGQGAAGELFF
clone size: many
V gene: TRBV20-1
D gene: TRBD1
J gene: TRBJ2-2

CDR3 DNA: TGTGCCAGCAGAGGACAGGGCAATCAGCCCCAGCATTTT
CDR3 protein: CASRGQGNQPQHF
clone size: many
V gene: TRBV2
D gene: TRBD1
J gene: TRBJ1-5

CDR3 DNA: TGTGCCAGTATGGAAACGGCGACCTACGAGCAGTACTTC
CDR3 protein: CASMETATYEQYF
clone size: NA
V gene: TRBV15
D gene: NA
J gene: TRBJ2-7

CDR3 DNA: TGTGCCAGCAGCCTCAAGACTAGCGGGGCATACACAGATACGCAGTATTTT
CDR3 protein: CASSLKTSGAYTDTQYF
clone size: many
V gene: TRBV5-6
D gene: TRBD2
J gene: TRBJ2-3

CDR3 DNA: TGTGCCAGCAGTTTACGGGCTAGCCCTCACAATGAGCAGTTCTTC
CDR3 protein: CASSLRASPHNEQFF
clone size: many
V gene: TRBV12-3/TRBV12-4
D gene: NA
J gene: TRBJ2-1

CDR3 DNA: TGTGCCAGCACACCAAACCTTGGGGTATCCTACAATGAGCAGTTCTTC
CDR3 protein: CASTPNLGVSYNEQFF
clone size: many
V gene: TRBV7-6
D gene: NA
J gene: TRBJ2-1

CDR3 DNA: TGCGCCGGTGGAGTAGCGGGGGTCTCTAGCACAGATACGCAGTATTTT
CDR3 protein: CAGGVAGVSSTDTQYF
clone size: many
V gene: TRBV10-2
D gene: TRBD2
J gene: TRBJ2-3

CDR3 DNA: TGCGCCAGCAGCTTGATCTATGCGAACACCGGGGAGCTGTTTTTT
CDR3 protein: CASSLIYANTGELFF
clone size: many
V gene: TRBV5-1
D gene: NA
J gene: TRBJ2-2

CDR3 DNA: TGCAGTGCTAGTCGGGGGGTACCCTACAATGAGCAGTTCTTC
CDR3 protein: CSASRGVPYNEQFF
clone size: many
V gene: TRBV20-1
D gene: TRBD2
J gene: TRBJ2-1

CDR3 DNA: TGTGCCAGCAGCCAGGACAACAATGAGCAGTTCTTC
CDR3 protein: CASSQDNNEQFF
clone size: many
V gene: TRBV5-5
D gene: NA
J gene: TRBJ2-1

CDR3 DNA: TGCGCCAGCGGCCACGTAGGACAGGCTTTTCGCTACACCTTC
CDR3 protein: CASGHVGQAFRYTF
clone size: many
V gene: TRBV4-1
D gene: TRBD1
J gene: TRBJ1-2

CDR3 DNA: TGTGCCAGCAGCTCCCGGACTAGCGGGCGCACAGATACGCAGTATTTT
CDR3 protein: CASSSRTSGRTDTQYF
clone size: medium-sized
V gene: TRBV7-2
D gene: TRBD2
J gene: TRBJ2-3

CDR3 DNA: TGTGCCAGCAGCCCCCATGGACTCCGAGGGCTGCAGTTCTTC
CDR3 protein: CASSPHGLRGLQFF
clone size: NA
V gene: TRBV6-1
D gene: NA
J gene: TRBJ2-1